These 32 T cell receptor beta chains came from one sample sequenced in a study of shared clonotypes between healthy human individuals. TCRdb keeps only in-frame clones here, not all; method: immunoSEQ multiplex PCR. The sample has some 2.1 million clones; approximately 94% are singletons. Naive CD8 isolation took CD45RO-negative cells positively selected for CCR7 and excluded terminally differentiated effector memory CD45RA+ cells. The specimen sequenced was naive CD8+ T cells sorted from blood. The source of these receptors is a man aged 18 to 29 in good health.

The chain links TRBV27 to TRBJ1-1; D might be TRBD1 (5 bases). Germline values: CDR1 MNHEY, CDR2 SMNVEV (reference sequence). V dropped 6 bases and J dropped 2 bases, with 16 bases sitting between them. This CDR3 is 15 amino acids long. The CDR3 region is CASRITPGANTEAFF. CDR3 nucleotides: TGTGCCAGCAGGATCACTCCCGGGGCAAACACTGAAGCTTTCTTT.

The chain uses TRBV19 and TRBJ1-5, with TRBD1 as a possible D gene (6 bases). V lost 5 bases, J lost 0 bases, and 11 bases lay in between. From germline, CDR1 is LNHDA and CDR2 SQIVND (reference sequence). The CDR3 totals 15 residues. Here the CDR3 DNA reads TGTGCCAGTAGTCCTACAGGGTTTAGCAATCAGCCCCAGCATTTT. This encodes CASSPTGFSNQPQHF.

CDR3 nucleotide sequence: TGTGCCAGCAGTGCCCTTAGCGCAGATACGCAGTATTTT. This sequence encodes CASSALSADTQYF. This chain joins TRBV27 and TRBJ2-3; a weak D match, TRBD2 (5 bases). Germline V gives CDR1 MNHEY, CDR2 SMNVEV (reference sequence). Trimming removed 5 bases from V and 4 bases from J, with 10 bases in between. This CDR3 has 13 amino acids.

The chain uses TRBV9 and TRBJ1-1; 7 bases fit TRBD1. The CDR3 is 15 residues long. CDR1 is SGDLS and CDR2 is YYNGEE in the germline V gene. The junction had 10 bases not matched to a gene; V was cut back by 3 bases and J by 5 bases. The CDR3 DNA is TGTGCCAGCAGCGATATCTTGACAGGGCGGACTGAAGCTTTCTTT. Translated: CASSDILTGRTEAFF.

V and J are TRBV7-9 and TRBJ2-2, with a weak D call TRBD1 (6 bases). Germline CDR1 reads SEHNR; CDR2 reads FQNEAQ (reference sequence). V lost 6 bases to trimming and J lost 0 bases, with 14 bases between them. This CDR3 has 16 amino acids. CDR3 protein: CASRPKWDTNTGELFF. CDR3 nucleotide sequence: TGTGCCAGCAGGCCGAAATGGGACACGAACACCGGGGAGCTGTTTTTT.

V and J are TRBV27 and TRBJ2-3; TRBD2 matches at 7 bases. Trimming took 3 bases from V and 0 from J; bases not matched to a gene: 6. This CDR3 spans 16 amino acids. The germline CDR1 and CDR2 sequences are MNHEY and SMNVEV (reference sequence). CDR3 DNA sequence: TGTGCCAGCAGTTTTGGGGGGGGACTTAGCACAGATACGCAGTATTTT. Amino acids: CASSFGGGLSTDTQYF.

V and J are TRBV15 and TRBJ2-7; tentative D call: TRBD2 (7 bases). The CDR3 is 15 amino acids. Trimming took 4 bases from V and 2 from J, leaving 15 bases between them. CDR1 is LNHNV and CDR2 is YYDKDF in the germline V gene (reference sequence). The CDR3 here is CATSTRGGSPYEQYF. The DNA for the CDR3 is TGTGCCACCAGCACGAGGGGGGGTTCCCCCTACGAGCAGTACTTC.

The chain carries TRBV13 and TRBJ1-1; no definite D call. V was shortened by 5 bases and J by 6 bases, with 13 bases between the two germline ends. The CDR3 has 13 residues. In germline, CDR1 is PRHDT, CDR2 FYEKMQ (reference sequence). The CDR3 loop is CASSPSGGAEAFF. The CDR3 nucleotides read TGTGCCAGCAGCCCCAGTGGCGGTGCTGAAGCTTTCTTT.

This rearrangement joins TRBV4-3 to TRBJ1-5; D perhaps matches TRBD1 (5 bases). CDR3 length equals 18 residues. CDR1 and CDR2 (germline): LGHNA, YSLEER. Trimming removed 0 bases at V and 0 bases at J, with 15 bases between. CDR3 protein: CASSQDRRRGNSNQPQHF. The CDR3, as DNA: TGCGCCAGCAGCCAAGATAGGCGGCGGGGCAATAGCAATCAGCCCCAGCATTTT.

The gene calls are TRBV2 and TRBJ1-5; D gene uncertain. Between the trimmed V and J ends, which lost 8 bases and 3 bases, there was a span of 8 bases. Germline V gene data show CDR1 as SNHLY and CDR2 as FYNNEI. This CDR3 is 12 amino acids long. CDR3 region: CASRRSNQPQHF. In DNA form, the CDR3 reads TGTGCCAGCCGACGCTCCAATCAGCCCCAGCATTTT.

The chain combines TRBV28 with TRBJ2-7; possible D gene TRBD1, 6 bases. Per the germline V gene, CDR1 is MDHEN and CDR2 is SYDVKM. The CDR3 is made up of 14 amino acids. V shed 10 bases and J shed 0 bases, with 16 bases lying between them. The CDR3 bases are TGTGCCACCGCCCCACAGGGTAGCTCCTACGAGCAGTACTTC. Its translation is CATAPQGSSYEQYF.

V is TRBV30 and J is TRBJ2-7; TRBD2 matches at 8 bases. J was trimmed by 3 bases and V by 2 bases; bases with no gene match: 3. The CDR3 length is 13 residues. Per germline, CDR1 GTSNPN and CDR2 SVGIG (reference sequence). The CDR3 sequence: CAWSWSGGYEQYF. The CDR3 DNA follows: TGTGCCTGGAGTTGGAGCGGGGGCTACGAGCAGTACTTC.

CDR3 loop: CASSDVGGGTDTQYF. DNA for the CDR3: TGTGCCAGCAGTGACGTGGGGGGCGGCACAGATACGCAGTATTTT. The chain is built from TRBV6-4 and TRBJ2-3; D possibly matches TRBD1 or TRBD2 (6 bases each). V was cut by 2 bases and J by 1 base, with 10 bases left in between. The germline V gene has CDR1 MRHNA and CDR2 SNTAGT. The CDR3 runs to 15 residues.

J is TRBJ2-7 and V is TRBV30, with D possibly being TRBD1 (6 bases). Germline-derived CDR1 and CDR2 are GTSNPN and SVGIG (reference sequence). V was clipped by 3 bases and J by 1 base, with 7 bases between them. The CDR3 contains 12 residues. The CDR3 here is CAWRTGSYEQYF. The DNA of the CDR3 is TGTGCCTGGAGAACAGGGTCCTACGAGCAGTACTTC.

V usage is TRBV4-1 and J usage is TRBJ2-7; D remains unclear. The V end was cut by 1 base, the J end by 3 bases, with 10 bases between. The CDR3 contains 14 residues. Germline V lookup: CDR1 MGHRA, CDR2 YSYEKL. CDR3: CASSQASSIYEQYF. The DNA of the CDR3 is TGCGCCAGCAGCCAAGCGTCCAGTATCTACGAGCAGTACTTC.

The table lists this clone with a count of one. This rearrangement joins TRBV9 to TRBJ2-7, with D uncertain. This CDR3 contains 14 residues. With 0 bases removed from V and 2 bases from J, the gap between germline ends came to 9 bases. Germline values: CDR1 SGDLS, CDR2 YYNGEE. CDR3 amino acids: CASSVVNNPYEQYF. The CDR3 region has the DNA TGTGCCAGCAGCGTAGTCAATAACCCCTACGAGCAGTACTTC.

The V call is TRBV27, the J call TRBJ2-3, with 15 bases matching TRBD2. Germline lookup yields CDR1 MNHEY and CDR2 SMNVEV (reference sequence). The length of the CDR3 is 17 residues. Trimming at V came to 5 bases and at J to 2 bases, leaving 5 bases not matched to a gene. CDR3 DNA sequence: TGTGCCAGCAGTCCAGGACTAGCGGGGGGGAACACAGATACGCAGTATTTT. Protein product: CASSPGLAGGNTDTQYF.

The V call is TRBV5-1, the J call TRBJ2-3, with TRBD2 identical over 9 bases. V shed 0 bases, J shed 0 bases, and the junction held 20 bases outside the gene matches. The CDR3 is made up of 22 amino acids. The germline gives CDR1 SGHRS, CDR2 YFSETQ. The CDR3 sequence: CASSLVWREGPHYATSTDTQYF. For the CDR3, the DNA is TGCGCCAGCAGCTTGGTCTGGCGGGAGGGCCCCCACTATGCGACTAGCACAGATACGCAGTATTTT.

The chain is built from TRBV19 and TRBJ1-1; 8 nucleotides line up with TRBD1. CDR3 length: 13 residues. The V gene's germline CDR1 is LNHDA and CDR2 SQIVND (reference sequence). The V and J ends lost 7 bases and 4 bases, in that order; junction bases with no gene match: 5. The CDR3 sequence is CASTGQGGTEAFF. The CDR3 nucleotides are TGTGCCAGTACCGGACAGGGAGGCACTGAAGCTTTCTTT.

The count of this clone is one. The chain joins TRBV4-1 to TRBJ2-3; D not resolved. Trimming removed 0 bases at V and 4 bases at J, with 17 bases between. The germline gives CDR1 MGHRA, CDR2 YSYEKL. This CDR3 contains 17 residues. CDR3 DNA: TGCGCCAGCAGCCAAGACCCCCCAGGAAACACACCAGATACGCAGTATTTT. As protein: CASSQDPPGNTPDTQYF.

The CDR3 reads CASSLAVGGRDYGYTF. CDR3 nucleotides: TGTGCCAGCAGCTTGGCCGTAGGGGGTCGAGACTATGGCTACACCTTC. The rearrangement joins TRBV5-5 to TRBJ1-2, with D possibly being TRBD1 (6 bases). Germline CDR1 and CDR2: SGHKS and YYEKEE (reference sequence). The CDR3 has 16 amino acids. V shed 0 bases and J shed 3 bases, with 15 bases lying between them.

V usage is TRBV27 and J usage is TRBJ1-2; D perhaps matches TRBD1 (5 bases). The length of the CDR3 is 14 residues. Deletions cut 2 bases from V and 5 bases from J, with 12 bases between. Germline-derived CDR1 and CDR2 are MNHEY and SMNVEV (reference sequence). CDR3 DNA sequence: TGTGCCAGCAGTTTACAGGGAGTAGGGTATGGCTACACCTTC. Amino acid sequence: CASSLQGVGYGYTF.

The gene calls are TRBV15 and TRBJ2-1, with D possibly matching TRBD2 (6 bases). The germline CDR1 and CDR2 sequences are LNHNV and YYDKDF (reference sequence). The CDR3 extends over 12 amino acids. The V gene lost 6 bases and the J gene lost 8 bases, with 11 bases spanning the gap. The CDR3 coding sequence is TGTGCCACCAGTCCCACGGGGGATGAGCAGTTCTTC. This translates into CATSPTGDEQFF.

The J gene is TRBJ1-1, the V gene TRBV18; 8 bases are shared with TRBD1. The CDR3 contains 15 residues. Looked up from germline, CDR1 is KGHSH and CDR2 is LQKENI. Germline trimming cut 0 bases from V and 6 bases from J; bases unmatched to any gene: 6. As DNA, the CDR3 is TGTGCCAGCTCACCACCGGGACAGGTCGTAGCTGAAGCTTTCTTT. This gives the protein CASSPPGQVVAEAFF.

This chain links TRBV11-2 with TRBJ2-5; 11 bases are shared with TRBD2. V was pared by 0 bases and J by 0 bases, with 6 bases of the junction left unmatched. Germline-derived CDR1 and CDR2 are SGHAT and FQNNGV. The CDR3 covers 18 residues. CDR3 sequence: CASSLEGTSGVYQETQYF. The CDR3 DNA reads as TGTGCCAGCAGCTTAGAGGGGACTAGCGGAGTGTACCAAGAGACCCAGTACTTC.

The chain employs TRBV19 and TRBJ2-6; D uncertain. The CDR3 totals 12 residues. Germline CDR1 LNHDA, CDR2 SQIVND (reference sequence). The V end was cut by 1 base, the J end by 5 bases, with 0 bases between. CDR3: CASSIGANVLTF. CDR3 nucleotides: TGTGCCAGTAGTATAGGGGCCAACGTCCTGACTTTC.

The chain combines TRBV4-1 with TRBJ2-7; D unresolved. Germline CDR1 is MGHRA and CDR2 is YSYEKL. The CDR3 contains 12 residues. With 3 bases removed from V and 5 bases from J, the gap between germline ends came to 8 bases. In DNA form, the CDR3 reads TGCGCCAGCAGCCATACCGATCACGAGCAGTACTTC. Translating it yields CASSHTDHEQYF.

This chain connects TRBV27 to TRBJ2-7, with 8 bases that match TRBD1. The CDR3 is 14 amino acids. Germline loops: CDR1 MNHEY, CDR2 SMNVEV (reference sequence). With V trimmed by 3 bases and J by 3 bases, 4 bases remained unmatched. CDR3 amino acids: CASSFSGGRYEQYF. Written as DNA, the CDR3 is TGTGCCAGCAGTTTTTCAGGGGGCCGCTACGAGCAGTACTTC.

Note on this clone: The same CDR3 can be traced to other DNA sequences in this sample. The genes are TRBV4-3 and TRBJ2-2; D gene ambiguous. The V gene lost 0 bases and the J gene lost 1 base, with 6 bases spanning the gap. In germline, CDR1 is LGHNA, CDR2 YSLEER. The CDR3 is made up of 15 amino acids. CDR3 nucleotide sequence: TGCGCCAGCAGCCAAGATCTTGGGAACACCGGGGAGCTGTTTTTT. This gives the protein CASSQDLGNTGELFF.

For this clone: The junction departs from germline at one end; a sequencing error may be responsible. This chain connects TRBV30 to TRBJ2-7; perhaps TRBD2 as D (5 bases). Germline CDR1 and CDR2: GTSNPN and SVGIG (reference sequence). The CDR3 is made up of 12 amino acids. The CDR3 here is CAWMEEPYEQYF. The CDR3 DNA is TGTGCATGGATGGAGGAACCCTACGAGCAGTACTTC.

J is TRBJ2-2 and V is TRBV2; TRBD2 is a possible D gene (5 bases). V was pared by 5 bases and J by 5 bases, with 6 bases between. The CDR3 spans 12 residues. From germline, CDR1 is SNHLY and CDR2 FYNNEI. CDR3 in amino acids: CASSWETGELFF. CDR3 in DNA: TGTGCCAGCAGTTGGGAGACCGGGGAGCTGTTTTTT.

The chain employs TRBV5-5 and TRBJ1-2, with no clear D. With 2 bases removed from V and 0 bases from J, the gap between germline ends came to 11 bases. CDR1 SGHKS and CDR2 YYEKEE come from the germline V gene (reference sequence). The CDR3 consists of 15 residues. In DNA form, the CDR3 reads TGTGCCAGCAGCTTAAGGGTCATAGCTAACTATGGCTACACCTTC. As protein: CASSLRVIANYGYTF.